These 18 T cell receptor beta chains were sequenced from one sample in a study of blood T cell repertoires in COVID-19 (dated by TCRdb to the early 2020s). The library was produced with the immunoSEQ multiplex PCR assay. As stored in TCRdb, this immuneACCESS dataset retains in-frame rearrangements with V and J assigned. A fraction of the clones does not appear; measured against another copy, unresolved V genes explain less than half of the discrepancy, and the remainder lacks a known reason. The sample includes around 250,000 clones, with about 88% observed a single time. 3.6% of the sample is taken by the ten largest. The source material was peripheral blood. All receptors come from a man younger than 35 with active or convalescent COVID-19.

This clone was seen a single time. V gene TRBV29-1 combines with J gene TRBJ2-7, with TRBD1 identical over 11 bases. Germline CDR1 is SQVTM and CDR2 is ANQGSEA. Trimming at V came to 4 bases and at J to 5 bases, leaving 10 bases not matched to a gene. The CDR3 contains 15 residues. CDR3 DNA: TGCAGCGTTGGCCCGGGGACAGGGGGGTTCAACGAGCAGTACTTC. Translating it yields CSVGPGTGGFNEQYF.

V is TRBV30 and J is TRBJ1-6; 10 bases agree with TRBD1. CDR3 length: 15 residues. The V and J ends lost 3 bases and 5 bases, in that order; junction bases with no gene match: 4. Looked up from germline, CDR1 is GTSNPN and CDR2 is SVGIG (reference sequence). The CDR3 region has the DNA TGTGCCTGGAGGGCCGGGACAGGGGATAATTCACCCCTCCACTTT. Translation gives CAWRAGTGDNSPLHF.

The chain couples TRBV3-1 (or the pseudogene TRBV3-2) to TRBJ2-1, with TRBD2 matching over 7 bases. Trimming removed 1 base from V and 2 bases from J; junction bases left unmatched: 2. The CDR3 totals 15 residues. Germline V lookup: CDR1 LGHDT, CDR2 YNNKEL (reference sequence). This CDR3 is CASSQGGSPYNEQFF. The CDR3 DNA reads TGTGCCAGCAGCCAAGGCGGGAGCCCCTACAATGAGCAGTTCTTC.

The chain links TRBV5-5 to TRBJ2-7, with a tentative D call TRBD2 (6 bases). Trimming pared 4 bases from V and 2 bases from J, leaving 16 bases between. Per germline, CDR1 SGHKS and CDR2 YYEKEE (reference sequence). CDR3 size: 15 residues. The CDR3 sequence: CASSPSAGNPYEQYF. The CDR3 coding sequence is TGTGCCAGCAGCCCCTCGGCGGGGAACCCCTACGAGCAGTACTTC.

This rearrangement joins TRBV4-2 to TRBJ2-5; maybe TRBD2 (6 bases). The CDR3 runs to 16 residues. The germline gives CDR1 LGHNA, CDR2 YNFKEQ. The V gene lost 0 bases and the J gene lost 4 bases, with 15 bases spanning the gap. The CDR3 DNA sequence: TGTGCCAGCAGCCAAGAGATGGGTTGGGGAGGAGAGACCCAGTACTTC. Amino acid sequence: CASSQEMGWGGETQYF.

The V call is TRBV5-1, the J call TRBJ2-1; 8 bases map to TRBD2. The V gene's germline CDR1 is SGHRS and CDR2 YFSETQ. The CDR3 runs to 15 residues. V was clipped by 4 bases and J by 1 base; unmatched bases: 4. The CDR3 is CASSLAGLSYNEQFF. CDR3 in DNA: TGCGCCAGCAGCCTAGCGGGTCTTTCCTACAATGAGCAGTTCTTC. The full variable domain, with the rest looked up from reference TRBV5-1 and TRBJ2-1, is KAGVTQTPRYLIKTRGQQVTLSCSPISGHRSVSWYQQTPGQGLQFLFEYFSETQRNKGNFPGRFSGRQFSNSRSEMNVSTLELGDSALYLCASSLAGLSYNEQFFGPGTRLTVL.

The gene calls are TRBV5-6 and TRBJ1-3, with TRBD1 as a possible D gene (5 bases). V gave up 4 bases and J gave up 4 bases, with 12 bases separating them. Germline V gives CDR1 SGHDT, CDR2 YYEEEE. The CDR3 loop spans 14 amino acids. The CDR3: CASSRRDPGNTIYF. CDR3 bases: TGTGCCAGCAGCCGCAGGGATCCCGGAAACACCATATATTTT.

This clone was counted a few times. This sequence joins TRBV27 and TRBJ1-1; unclear D gene. Germline V gives CDR1 MNHEY, CDR2 SMNVEV (reference sequence). V was shortened by 2 bases and J by 0 bases, with 10 bases between the two germline ends. CDR3 length: 15 residues. CDR3 residues: CASSLALGLNTEAFF. The CDR3, as DNA: TGTGCCAGCAGTTTAGCCCTAGGCTTGAACACTGAAGCTTTCTTT.

This chain connects TRBV6-6 to TRBJ1-4; D call uncertain. The CDR3 runs 13 residues. Germline V gene data show CDR1 as MNHNY and CDR2 as SVGAGI (reference sequence). V was pared by 2 bases and J by 4 bases, with 5 bases between. Here the CDR3 reads CASSYLSNEKLFF. The CDR3 DNA sequence: TGTGCCAGCAGTTACCTCAGTAATGAAAAACTGTTTTTT.

The rearrangement uses TRBV19 and TRBJ2-1; 8 bases align to TRBD2. CDR1 is LNHDA, CDR2 SQIVND, per germline (reference sequence). V trimming: 5 bases; J trimming: 8 bases; junction bases outside the gene matches: 11. The CDR3 consists of 15 residues. CDR3 amino acids: CASSFTGGPLHEQFF. DNA of the CDR3: TGTGCCAGTAGTTTCACGGGAGGGCCTCTCCATGAGCAGTTCTTC.

V and J are TRBV6-1 and TRBJ2-1, with D tentatively TRBD2 (6 bases). Germline V gene lookup returns CDR1 MNHNS and CDR2 SASEGT. V gave up 8 bases and J gave up 15 bases, with 23 bases separating them. The CDR3 consists of 13 residues. The CDR3: CASRGWANSGLFF. CDR3 bases: TGTGCCAGCCGGGGCTGGGCTAATAGCGGTTTGTTCTTC.

This chain uses TRBV19 with TRBJ2-1; D perhaps matches TRBD2 (6 bases). V was trimmed by 5 bases and J by 7 bases, leaving 27 bases between them. Germline CDR1 LNHDA, CDR2 SQIVND (reference sequence). The CDR3 has 18 amino acids. In DNA form, the CDR3 reads TGTGCCAGTAGTGCCCACTCTCAGGGACTTGCCGTACGGAATGAGCAGTTCTTC. It is translated as CASSAHSQGLAVRNEQFF.

The chain joins TRBV24-1 to TRBJ1-5; D may be TRBD1 (5 bases). Trimming left V 9 bases short and J 4 bases short, with 12 bases between. Germline values: CDR1 KGHDR, CDR2 SFDVKD. The CDR3 spans 13 residues. CDR3 bases: TGTGCCACCTCCTGGGGGGATAATCAGCCCCAGCATTTT. Translating it yields CATSWGDNQPQHF.

The CDR3 DNA reads TGTGCCAGCAGTGAGGGGGGTGGGTTTATCGAGCAGTACTTC. Its translation is CASSEGGGFIEQYF. V usage is TRBV25-1 and J usage is TRBJ2-7; D perhaps matches TRBD2 (6 bases). The CDR3 loop spans 14 amino acids. The germline gives CDR1 MGHDK, CDR2 SYGVNS. Trimming cost V 3 bases and J 6 bases, with 15 bases left between them.

This chain joins TRBV7-9 and TRBJ1-5; 9 nucleotides align to TRBD1. The CDR3 covers 18 residues. Trimming at V came to 5 bases and at J to 4 bases, leaving 15 bases not matched to a gene. Germline V gives CDR1 SEHNR, CDR2 FQNEAQ (reference sequence). For the CDR3, the DNA is TGTGCCAGCAGCCCAAACCCACCGGGACAGGGATTAAATCAGCCCCAGCATTTT. This codes for CASSPNPPGQGLNQPQHF.

The chain is built from TRBV6-5 and TRBJ1-4; maybe TRBD1 (5 bases). The germline V gene encodes CDR1 MNHEY and CDR2 SVGAGI. Trimming stripped 0 bases from V and 17 bases from J, with 10 bases between. The CDR3 has 11 amino acids. Here the CDR3 reads CASSYSAGRFF. CDR3 nucleotides: TGTGCCAGCAGTTACTCCGCGGGGCGATTTTTT.

The chain carries TRBV19 and TRBJ1-3, with a possible D match to TRBD1 (5 bases). This CDR3 contains 16 residues. Trimming took off 3 bases at V and 0 bases at J, with 12 bases between the two ends. The germline V gene has CDR1 LNHDA and CDR2 SQIVND (reference sequence). The CDR3 nucleotides are TGTGCCAGTAGTATTGACAGAGATATCTCTGGAAACACCATATATTTT. Its translation: CASSIDRDISGNTIYF.

The genes are TRBV27 and TRBJ2-3; 10 nucleotides align to TRBD2. V shed 0 bases and J 3 bases; nucleotides not matched to a gene: 12. The germline gives CDR1 MNHEY, CDR2 SMNVEV (reference sequence). The CDR3 runs 19 residues. The CDR3 loop reads CASSLSWSGGAASTDTQYF. The CDR3, as DNA: TGTGCCAGCAGTTTATCGTGGAGCGGGGGGGCCGCCTCGACAGATACGCAGTATTTT.